This passage covers 14 T cell receptor beta chains from one sample sequenced in a study of blood T cell repertoires in COVID-19. Sequencing used immunoSEQ multiplex PCR; TCRdb keeps in-frame clones, though not all of them. The sample gives 250,000 to 350,000 clones, roughly 86% of which show up once; less than 3% is in the top ten. Sequencing input: PBMCs or T cells enriched from blood (not recorded which). The receptors originated from a woman in her fifties or sixties who had been exposed to COVID-19.

A few counts support this clone. The chain is built from TRBV7-9 and TRBJ1-2; TRBD1 is a possible D gene (5 bases). Germline V gene lookup returns CDR1 SEHNR and CDR2 FQNEAQ (reference sequence). The V end lost 2 bases, the J end lost 4 bases, and 11 bases lay between the germline ends. The CDR3 sequence is 14 residues long. DNA for the CDR3: TGTGCCAGCAGCTTACTCGGGGGGATCTATGGCTACACCTTC. The encoded protein is CASSLLGGIYGYTF.

The chain is built from TRBV28 and TRBJ1-2, with D possibly matching TRBD1 (6 bases). This CDR3 spans 17 amino acids. Between the trimmed V and J ends, which lost 3 bases and 4 bases, there was a span of 21 bases. CDR1 is MDHEN and CDR2 is SYDVKM in the germline V gene. CDR3 sequence: CASSFFKDTGLSYGYTF. The CDR3 bases are TGTGCCAGCAGTTTCTTTAAGGACACAGGGTTAAGCTATGGCTACACCTTC.

The genes are TRBV5-1 and TRBJ1-5, with 8 bases lining up with TRBD1. Germline loops: CDR1 SGHRS, CDR2 YFSETQ. V trimming: 4 bases; J trimming: 5 bases; junction bases outside the gene matches: 5. This CDR3 region has 14 residues. The CDR3 DNA is TGCGCCAGCAGCACCGGACAGGGTGATCAGCCCCAGCATTTT. Its translation: CASSTGQGDQPQHF.

This sequence joins TRBV3-1 (or the pseudogene TRBV3-2) and TRBJ1-2, with 8 bases fitting TRBD1. V lost 4 bases, J lost 3 bases, and 1 base stayed unmatched. This CDR3 has 13 residues. Germline V gene sequence: CDR1 LGHDT, CDR2 YNNKEL (reference sequence). The CDR3 spells CASSPTGDYGYTF. CDR3 nucleotide sequence: TGTGCCAGCAGCCCGACAGGGGACTATGGCTACACCTTC.

The chain couples TRBV4-2 to TRBJ2-2; TRBD2 aligns across 10 bases. Per germline, CDR1 LGHNA and CDR2 YNFKEQ. The CDR3 length is 15 residues. V was pared by 1 base and J by 7 bases, with 3 bases of the junction left unmatched. The DNA for the CDR3 is TGTGCCAGCAGCCAAGGAGCGGGGGGGGGCGGGGAGCTGTTTTTT. Amino acids: CASSQGAGGGGELFF.

The J gene is TRBJ1-4, the V gene TRBV5-4; 10 bases are shared with TRBD1. The CDR3 is 14 amino acids. Germline loops: CDR1 SGHNT, CDR2 YYREEE (reference sequence). V lost 7 bases and J lost 7; bases outside the gene matches: 7. CDR3 sequence reads: CASSTTGGGEKLFF. CDR3 DNA sequence: TGTGCCAGCTCTACGACAGGGGGCGGTGAAAAACTGTTTTTT.

The J gene is TRBJ1-2, the V gene TRBV9, with 7 bases identical to TRBD1. V trimming: 3 bases; J trimming: 5 bases; junction bases outside the gene matches: 7. This CDR3 has 14 residues. Germline V CDR1 and CDR2: SGDLS, YYNGEE. The CDR3 DNA follows: TGTGCCAGCAGCGGTCGACAGGGTCATTATGGCTACACCTTC. Translation gives CASSGRQGHYGYTF.

V gene TRBV3-1 (or the pseudogene TRBV3-2) combines with J gene TRBJ1-2; D not resolved. The CDR3 runs to 11 residues. Germline CDR1 LGHDT, CDR2 YNNKEL (reference sequence). V lost 4 bases, J lost 7 bases, and 7 bases lay in between. The CDR3 region is CASSLQSGYTF. CDR3 sequence (DNA): TGTGCCAGCAGCCTACAGAGTGGCTACACCTTC.

The chain combines TRBV7-2 with TRBJ2-7; 8 nucleotides agree with TRBD1. In germline, CDR1 is SGHTA, CDR2 FQGNSA. V lost 5 bases to trimming and J lost 4 bases; unmatched junction nucleotides: 10. This CDR3 is 15 amino acids long. This CDR3 is CASSEADRELYEQYF. CDR3 bases: TGTGCCAGCAGCGAAGCGGACAGGGAGTTATACGAGCAGTACTTC.

The chain links TRBV19 to TRBJ1-5, with D tentatively TRBD1 (6 bases). V lost 4 bases and J 7 bases, leaving 14 bases between the germline ends. Germline-derived CDR1 and CDR2 are LNHDA and SQIVND (reference sequence). The CDR3 contains 14 residues. CDR3 DNA sequence: TGTGCCAGTAGTAGTTCGGGGGGCGAGCAGCCCCAGCATTTT. Translating gives CASSSSGGEQPQHF. The full variable domain, completed using reference TRBV19 and TRBJ1-5, is DGGITQSPKYLFRKEGQNVTLSCEQNLNHDAMYWYRQDPGQGLRLIYYSQIVNDFQKGDIAEGYSVSREKKESFPLTVTSAQKNPTAFYLCASSSSGGEQPQHFGDGTRLSIL.

This clone was recorded once. The chain uses TRBV5-1 and TRBJ1-1; D ambiguous. V lost 6 bases, J lost 0 bases, and 9 bases lay in between. The CDR3 length is 13 residues. Looked up from germline, CDR1 is SGHRS and CDR2 is YFSETQ. This CDR3 reads CASNKELNTEAFF. The CDR3 coding sequence is TGCGCCAGCAATAAGGAGCTGAACACTGAAGCTTTCTTT.

The chain has TRBV28 and TRBJ1-1; D ambiguous. V was trimmed by 6 bases and J by 11 bases, leaving 16 bases between them. Germline loops: CDR1 MDHEN, CDR2 SYDVKM. CDR3 length: 12 residues. CDR3 bases: TGTGCCAGCAGCCCCCTTCTGAGAGGCGCTTTCTTT. Its translation is CASSPLLRGAFF.

V gene TRBV7-9 combines with J gene TRBJ1-1; 9 bases map to TRBD1. V lost 2 bases, J lost 5 bases, and 6 bases stayed unmatched. The germline V gene has CDR1 SEHNR and CDR2 FQNEAQ (reference sequence). This CDR3 is built from 15 residues. This CDR3 reads CASSLTGGRRTEAFF. For the CDR3, the DNA is TGTGCCAGCAGCTTAACAGGGGGCAGAAGGACTGAAGCTTTCTTT.

V and J are TRBV9 and TRBJ1-1, with D perhaps matching TRBD1 (5 bases). Germline assignment: CDR1 SGDLS and CDR2 YYNGEE. The CDR3 totals 14 residues. Trimming removed 3 bases from V and 6 bases from J, with 15 bases in between. DNA of the CDR3: TGTGCCAGCAGCGCAGGGAAGGAGATACCTGAAGCTTTCTTT. Its translation is CASSAGKEIPEAFF. The full variable domain, its missing parts supplied by reference TRBV9 and TRBJ1-1, is DSGVTQTPKHLITATGQRVTLRCSPRSGDLSVYWYQQSLDQGLQFLIQYYNGEERAKGNILERFSAQQFPDLHSELNLSSLELGDSALYFCASSAGKEIPEAFFGQGTRLTVV.